These 32 T cell receptor beta chains share one sample of origin, sequenced in a study of identical twins. MiXCR was run by TCRdb on the 5' RACE reads, yielding one entry per CDR3 protein. The table includes 690,000 or so distinct CDR3 sequences, 8.6% detected once. These records were also assigned to another study, of yellow fever vaccine responses in identical twins.

Material: PBMCs. These receptors were obtained from a woman under 30 in good health.

This sequence joins TRBV7-2 and TRBJ2-7, with TRBD2 matching over 11 bases. CDR3 size: 15 residues. With 2 bases clipped from V and 2 bases from J, the junction kept 2 bases outside the gene matches. Germline loops: CDR1 SGHTA, CDR2 FQGNSA. This chain's CDR3 is CASSLRSGGAYEQYF. The DNA of the CDR3 is TGTGCCAGCAGCTTACGTAGCGGGGGGGCCTACGAGCAGTACTTC. Complete variable domain (other parts from reference TRBV7-2 and TRBJ2-7): GAGVSQSPSNKVTEKGKDVELRCDPISGHTALYWYRQSLGQGLEFLIYFQGNSAPDKSGLPSDRFSAERTGGSVSTLTIQRTQQEDSAVYLCASSLRSGGAYEQYFGPGTRLTVT.

This sequence joins TRBV6-2 or TRBV6-3 and TRBJ2-5; D might be TRBD2 (5 bases). The CDR3 spans 13 residues. V lost 8 bases to trimming and J lost 2 bases, with 12 bases between them. Germline V gene sequence: CDR1 MNHEY, CDR2 SVGEGT. CDR3 sequence reads: CASLRGGQETQYF. The DNA for the CDR3 is TGTGCCAGCCTCCGGGGTGGTCAAGAGACCCAGTACTTC.

V gene TRBV20-1 combines with J gene TRBJ1-2, with 7 bases that match TRBD1. Germline V gives CDR1 DFQATT, CDR2 SNEGSKA (reference sequence). V was pared by 2 bases and J by 3 bases, with 6 bases of the junction left unmatched. CDR3 size: 14 residues. This CDR3 is CSARKDTGDYGYTF. CDR3 nucleotide sequence: TGCAGTGCTAGAAAAGATACAGGGGACTATGGCTACACCTTC.

This clonotype showed up just a few times. This rearrangement joins TRBV2 to TRBJ2-3, with TRBD2 matching over 11 bases. The CDR3 covers 16 residues. The J segment lost 7 bases and the V segment lost 8 bases, leaving 14 bases of the junction unmatched. CDR1 SNHLY and CDR2 FYNNEI come from the germline V gene. The CDR3 DNA follows: TGTGCCAGCGACGGCTTAGCGGGGGGGCCTCTGAATACGCAGTATTTT. Amino acid sequence: CASDGLAGGPLNTQYF.

This chain uses TRBV7-2 with TRBJ2-3; D might be TRBD1 (5 bases). V shed 4 bases and J shed 6 bases, with 17 bases lying between them. The CDR3 runs to 15 residues. The V gene's germline CDR1 is SGHTA and CDR2 FQGNSA. As DNA, the CDR3 is TGTGCCAGCAGCTCAGACAGAACTGAAGCTGATACGCAGTATTTT. Protein sequence: CASSSDRTEADTQYF.

In its sample, this clonotype was seen a few times. V and J are TRBV28 and TRBJ2-3; the D gene is possibly TRBD2 (6 bases). CDR1 is MDHEN and CDR2 is SYDVKM in the germline V gene. The CDR3 runs 14 residues. V lost 7 bases, J lost 6 bases, and 17 bases lay in between. In DNA, the CDR3 is TGTGCCAGCAAGGGGAGCACCCGGGGGGATACGCAGTATTTT. Protein sequence: CASKGSTRGDTQYF.

This clonotype has only a few counts. The V and J genes are TRBV30 and TRBJ1-1; tentatively, D is TRBD1 (6 bases). The V end was cut by 3 bases, the J end by 4 bases, with 15 bases between. CDR1 and CDR2 from the germline V gene are GTSNPN and SVGIG (reference sequence). The CDR3 is 14 amino acids. CDR3 sequence: CAWSFMGGGTEAFF. Written as DNA, the CDR3 is TGTGCCTGGAGCTTTATGGGAGGGGGCACTGAAGCTTTCTTT.

A few counts support this clonotype. The gene calls are TRBV11-2 and TRBJ2-1; TRBD2 agrees at 7 bases. V was pared by 0 bases and J by 7 bases, with 9 bases of the junction left unmatched. CDR1 SGHAT and CDR2 FQNNGV come from the germline V gene. The length of the CDR3 is 16 residues. CDR3 loop: CASSLDARGLANEQFF. The CDR3 DNA reads as TGTGCCAGCAGCTTAGACGCGCGGGGGTTAGCTAATGAGCAGTTCTTC.

This clonotype came up a few times. This chain connects TRBV10-3 to TRBJ2-2; perhaps D is TRBD1 or TRBD2 (5 bases each). The CDR3 length is 14 residues. V was cut by 8 bases and J by 9 bases, with 19 bases left in between. Looked up from germline, CDR1 is ENHRY and CDR2 is SYGVKD. The CDR3 loop reads CAISHRDQIRELFF. In DNA form, the CDR3 reads TGTGCCATCTCCCACCGGGACCAGATAAGGGAGCTGTTTTTT.

In its sample, this clonotype was seen a few times. V usage is TRBV28 and J usage is TRBJ2-7; TRBD1 agrees at 7 bases. In germline, CDR1 is MDHEN, CDR2 SYDVKM. V lost 7 bases and J lost 3; bases outside the gene matches: 15. CDR3 length: 16 residues. CDR3 coding DNA: TGTGCCAGCACCCCCCTGGGGACAGCTGGGATCTACGAGCAGTACTTC. Residues: CASTPLGTAGIYEQYF.

The sample holds many counts of this clonotype. The rearrangement uses TRBV7-9 and TRBJ1-1; D uncertain. In germline, CDR1 is SEHNR, CDR2 FQNEAQ (reference sequence). The CDR3 loop spans 14 amino acids. V gave up 1 base and J gave up 7 bases, with 13 bases separating them. This chain's CDR3 is CASSLEAWVGEAFF. The CDR3 DNA reads as TGTGCCAGCAGCTTAGAAGCATGGGTCGGTGAAGCTTTCTTT. The variable domain in full, with the rest retrieved from reference TRBV7-9 and TRBJ1-1, is DTGVSQNPRHKITKRGQNVTFRCDPISEHNRLYWYRQTLGQGPEFLTYFQNEAQLEKSRLLSDRFSAERPKGSFSTLEIQRTEQGDSAMYLCASSLEAWVGEAFFGQGTRLTVV.

This clonotype was recorded a few times. The chain is built from TRBV20-1 and TRBJ2-7; D might be TRBD2 (6 bases). CDR1 and CDR2 from the germline V gene are DFQATT and SNEGSKA (reference sequence). V lost 6 bases and J lost 0, with 15 bases in between. The CDR3 totals 14 residues. This chain's CDR3 is CSARPGDFSYEQYF. In DNA, the CDR3 is TGCAGTGCCCGGCCGGGGGATTTCTCCTACGAGCAGTACTTC.

This clonotype appeared many times. The junction departs from the called germline gene at one end, perhaps through a read error. The CDR3 sequence is CSASGLAGDKEQFF. CDR3 in DNA: TGCAGTGCATCGGGACTAGCGGGGGACAAGGAGCAGTTCTTC. The chain uses TRBV20-1 and TRBJ2-1, with 14 bases matching TRBD2. CDR1 is DFQATT, CDR2 SNEGSKA, per germline (reference sequence). CDR3 size: 14 residues.

In its sample, this clonotype was seen a few times. The chain employs TRBV24-1 and TRBJ1-1, with a weak D call TRBD1 (6 bases). Germline assignment: CDR1 KGHDR and CDR2 SFDVKD. V lost 3 bases, J lost 7 bases, and 11 bases lay in between. The CDR3 contains 13 residues. CDR3 loop: CATSDIGQLEAFF. The DNA of the CDR3 is TGTGCCACCAGTGATATCGGACAGCTTGAAGCTTTCTTT.

This clonotype was recorded at least ten times. The chain carries TRBV12-3 or TRBV12-4 and TRBJ2-3; D perhaps matches TRBD2 (5 bases). The V end lost 3 bases, the J end lost 11 bases, and 21 bases lay between the germline ends. The CDR3 has 15 residues. The CDR3 loop reads CASSLSLAVPLGQYF. The CDR3 region has the DNA TGTGCCAGCAGTTTGAGTCTAGCCGTGCCTCTCGGGCAGTATTTT.

This clonotype was seen only a few times. V and J are TRBV9 and TRBJ2-7; TRBD1 aligns across 9 bases. The CDR3 sequence is 15 residues long. In germline, CDR1 is SGDLS, CDR2 YYNGEE. V dropped 3 bases and J dropped 0; count of bases not matched to a gene: 4. For the CDR3, the DNA is TGTGCCAGCAGCGCAGGACAGGGGTCCTCCTACGAGCAGTACTTC. This codes for CASSAGQGSSYEQYF.

This clonotype occurred a few times. This chain links TRBV3-1 with TRBJ1-6; TRBD1 matches 8 bases. The CDR3 runs to 15 residues. Per germline, CDR1 LGHDT and CDR2 YNNKEL (reference sequence). V dropped 5 bases and J dropped 6; count of bases not matched to a gene: 6. CDR3 sequence reads: CASSFPGQVNSPLHF. DNA of the CDR3: TGTGCCAGCAGCTTCCCGGGACAGGTTAATTCACCCCTCCACTTT.

This clonotype was seen only a few times. The V call is TRBV2, the J call TRBJ2-1; D call uncertain. V lost 3 bases and J lost 14, with 11 bases in between. Looked up from germline, CDR1 is SNHLY and CDR2 is FYNNEI. The CDR3 has 11 amino acids. Written as DNA, the CDR3 is TGTGCCAGCAGTGAGACCCTACATGAGTTCTTC. Translated, it gives CASSETLHEFF. The whole variable domain, remainder taken from reference TRBV2 and TRBJ2-1, is EPEVTQTPSHQVTQMGQEVILRCVPISNHLYFYWYRQILGQKVEFLVSFYNNEISEKSEIFDDQFSVERPDGSNFTLKIRSTKLEDSAMYFCASSETLHEFFGPGTRLTVL.

The chain is built from TRBV6-2 or TRBV6-3 and TRBJ2-4; 7 positions match TRBD1. Germline CDR1 reads MNHEY; CDR2 reads SVGEGT. The junction had 6 bases not matched to a gene; V was cut back by 4 bases and J by 3 bases. The CDR3 totals 15 residues. The CDR3 protein is CASSSSTGDKNIQYF. The CDR3 DNA follows: TGTGCCAGCAGTTCCTCAACAGGGGACAAAAACATTCAGTACTTC.

This clonotype came up a few times. The chain links TRBV28 to TRBJ1-2; 7 nucleotides match TRBD1. Germline V gene sequence: CDR1 MDHEN, CDR2 SYDVKM. The ends lost 7 bases at V and 4 bases at J; junction bases unmatched: 15. The length of the CDR3 is 16 residues. In DNA form, the CDR3 reads TGTGCCAGCAACCTGATAGGGGGCAGCGATCGCTATGGCTACACCTTC. Its protein is CASNLIGGSDRYGYTF.

This clonotype was picked up many times. CDR3 nucleotides: TGCAGCGTGCATACTTCGTCCTACGAGCAGTACTTC. Protein product: CSVHTSSYEQYF. This sequence joins TRBV29-1 and TRBJ2-7; unclear D gene. Per germline, CDR1 SQVTM and CDR2 ANQGSEA. Trimming took 6 bases from V and 1 from J, leaving 10 bases between them. The CDR3 length is 12 residues.

This clonotype was counted at least ten times. V is TRBV20-1 and J is TRBJ2-7; D is possibly TRBD1 (6 bases). Germline V lookup: CDR1 DFQATT, CDR2 SNEGSKA (reference sequence). V was cut by 3 bases and J by 6 bases, with 18 bases left in between. The CDR3 covers 14 residues. CDR3 in amino acids: CSASVAQGKSEQYF. The CDR3 DNA reads TGCAGTGCTAGTGTGGCGCAGGGGAAATCCGAGCAGTACTTC.

The J gene is TRBJ1-1, the V gene TRBV19, with D tentatively TRBD1 (6 bases). The length of the CDR3 is 14 residues. V was cut by 3 bases and J by 0 bases, with 8 bases left in between. Looked up from germline, CDR1 is LNHDA and CDR2 is SQIVND (reference sequence). CDR3 in amino acids: CASSIGGMNTEAFF. CDR3 nucleotides: TGTGCCAGTAGTATTGGGGGCATGAACACTGAAGCTTTCTTT.

This chain joins TRBV11-1 and TRBJ2-2; a weak D match, TRBD2 (5 bases). This CDR3 region has 19 residues. Trimming shortened V by 2 bases and J by 1 base, and 20 bases separated the two germline ends. From germline, CDR1 is SGHAT and CDR2 FQDESV (reference sequence). CDR3 sequence: CASSLNRGFPNGNTGELFF. CDR3 bases: TGTGCCAGCAGCTTAAACAGAGGGTTTCCTAACGGGAACACCGGGGAGCTGTTTTTT.

This clonotype was detected many times. V and J are TRBV24-1 and TRBJ2-4; possibly TRBD1 or TRBD2 for D (5 bases each). Germline-derived CDR1 and CDR2 are KGHDR and SFDVKD. Trimming removed 4 bases from V and 0 bases from J, with 9 bases in between. The CDR3 spans 15 residues. The chain's CDR3 is CATSEAGTAKNIQYF. The CDR3 DNA follows: TGTGCCACCAGTGAGGCCGGGACAGCCAAAAACATTCAGTACTTC.

CDR3 sequence: CASSQEGVSGNTIYF. As DNA, the CDR3 is TGCGCCAGCAGCCAAGAAGGGGTTTCTGGAAACACCATATATTTT. This rearrangement joins TRBV4-1 to TRBJ1-3, with a tentative D call TRBD1 (5 bases). Trimming stripped 0 bases from V and 1 base from J, with 7 bases between. This CDR3 has 15 amino acids. CDR1 and CDR2 (germline): MGHRA, YSYEKL.

V is TRBV28 and J is TRBJ1-3; D is unresolved. Germline V lookup: CDR1 MDHEN, CDR2 SYDVKM. The V end was cut by 1 base, the J end by 1 base, with 17 bases between. This CDR3 is built from 18 residues. The CDR3 here is CASSLSLSGDSSGNTIYF. The CDR3, as DNA: TGTGCCAGCAGTTTATCCCTAAGCGGTGACTCATCTGGAAACACCATATATTTT.

This clonotype was counted a few times. The CDR3 reads CASLNSSYNEQFF. The CDR3 DNA reads TGTGCCAGCCTGAACTCCTCCTACAATGAGCAGTTCTTC. The V and J genes are TRBV7-2 and TRBJ2-1; D remains unclear. Trimming pared 8 bases from V and 0 bases from J, leaving 8 bases between. CDR1 is SGHTA, CDR2 FQGNSA, per germline. The CDR3 extends over 13 amino acids.

V is TRBV12-3 or TRBV12-4 and J is TRBJ2-1; TRBD2 matches 7 bases. Losses at the gene ends were 4 bases for V and 7 bases for J; bases not matched to a gene: 10. This CDR3 has 15 amino acids. The CDR3 protein is CASSSRLAVLNEQFF. CDR3 coding DNA: TGTGCCAGCAGTTCCCGACTAGCCGTCTTGAATGAGCAGTTCTTC.

This clonotype was found many times. The V and J genes are TRBV20-1 and TRBJ2-7, with TRBD1 as a possible D gene (5 bases). Germline assignment: CDR1 DFQATT and CDR2 SNEGSKA (reference sequence). This CDR3 has 15 residues. Trimming pared 0 bases from V and 2 bases from J, leaving 14 bases between. The CDR3 DNA reads TGCAGTGCTAGAGATCAGGGCGGCTCTCCCTACGAGCAGTACTTC. Translated: CSARDQGGSPYEQYF.

This clonotype was seen more than once but under ten times. CDR3 residues: CASSLTLPPTPGQGTDTQYF. In nucleotides, the CDR3 is TGTGCCAGCAGTTTAACTCTCCCACCGACCCCGGGACAGGGGACAGATACGCAGTATTTT. This sequence joins TRBV27 and TRBJ2-3; 10 bases match TRBD1. CDR3 length: 20 residues. The germline CDR1 and CDR2 sequences are MNHEY and SMNVEV (reference sequence). With V trimmed by 2 bases and J by 3 bases, 17 bases remained unmatched.

This clonotype was seen only a few times. Here the CDR3 DNA reads TGCGCCAGCAGCCAAGGGACTAGCGGGGGGTTTTGGACAGATACGCAGTATTTT. Translated: CASSQGTSGGFWTDTQYF. The chain couples TRBV5-1 to TRBJ2-3; 15 bases are a match to TRBD2. Germline V gene data show CDR1 as SGHRS and CDR2 as YFSETQ. J was trimmed by 3 bases and V by 4 bases; bases with no gene match: 9. CDR3 length: 18 residues.